The rows below give T cell receptor beta chains drawn from one sample of a study of Graves' ophthalmopathy and Graves' hyperthyroidism. TCRdb re-analysed the multiplex PCR reads in MiXCR, keeping a single row per CDR3 protein. The table shows approximately 37,000 distinct CDR3 sequences, with around 52% occurring only once. Sequenced input: peripheral blood. The receptors originated from an adult man with Graves' ophthalmopathy. The CDR3 runs from the conserved cysteine through the conserved F or W. D genes are given only for firm matches. Where a row states a size, it is once, few, many or the class of an expanded clone; other rows omit it.

CSARQGRIRETQYF	TGCAGTGCTAGGCAAGGGCGGATTCGGGAGACCCAGTACTTC	NA	TRBV20-1	TRBJ2-5	NA
CASSIRGEAYNEQFF	TGTGCCAGTAGTATCCGGGGGGAGGCCTACAATGAGCAGTTCTTC	TRBD2	TRBV19	TRBJ2-1	NA
CSARDRRGKRDRGLF	TGCAGTGCTAGAGATCGGAGAGGGAAACGGGACAGGGGCCTCTTC	TRBD1	TRBV20-1	TRBJ2-7	NA
CACSTQGADYGYTF	TGTGCCTGTAGTACACAGGGAGCAGACTATGGCTACACCTTC	NA	TRBV19	TRBJ1-2	NA
CGARVLGAALTNGYTF	TGCGGTGCTAGAGTTTTGGGGGCAGCTTTGACGAATGGCTACACCTTC	NA	TRBV20-1	TRBJ1-2	NA
CSASGTAGRTEAFF	TGCAGTGCTAGCGGGACAGCCGGTCGCACTGAAGCTTTCTTT	TRBD1	TRBV20-1	TRBJ1-1	NA
CAWSHGTGGSNEQYF	TGTGCCTGGAGCCACGGGACAGGGGGTAGCAACGAGCAGTACTTC	TRBD1	TRBV30	TRBJ2-7	few
CASSLGFSYEQYF	TGTGCCAGCAGTTTGGGGTTCTCCTACGAGCAGTACTTC	NA	TRBV6-6	TRBJ2-7	NA
CATRFGTEAFF	TGTGCCACCCGATTCGGGACTGAAGCTTTCTTT	NA	TRBV6-2/TRBV6-3	TRBJ1-1	many
CASSPKQDTEAFF	TGTGCCAGCAGCCCCAAACAAGACACTGAAGCTTTCTTT	NA	TRBV7-8	TRBJ1-1	medium-sized
CSARDFSRGGAPTDTQYF	TGCAGTGCTAGAGATTTCAGCCGTGGGGGGGCTCCCACAGATACGCAGTATTTT	NA	TRBV20-1	TRBJ2-3	many
CASSRGIQGNGYTF	TGTGCCAGCAGTCGCGGGATACAGGGGAATGGCTACACCTTC	TRBD1	TRBV2	TRBJ1-2	NA
CAWRRGYTEAFF	TGTGCCTGGAGGAGGGGTTACACTGAAGCTTTCTTT	NA	TRBV30	TRBJ1-1	few
CSARGDRVITDTQYF	TGCAGTGCTAGGGGGGACAGGGTTATCACAGATACGCAGTATTTT	TRBD1	TRBV20-1	TRBJ2-3	NA
CASSEGGSKNIQYF	TGTGCCAGCAGTGAAGGCGGCTCCAAAAACATTCAGTACTTC	NA	TRBV25-1	TRBJ2-4	many
CASSSTVGPLHF	TGTGCCAGCAGCTCGACAGTGGGCCCCCTCCACTTT	NA	TRBV28	TRBJ1-6	many
CASSPSPPGQGNYGYTF	TGTGCCAGCAGCCCTTCTCCTCCGGGACAGGGAAACTATGGCTACACCTTC	TRBD1	TRBV7-9	TRBJ1-2	many
CASSPATDLLTQYF	TGTGCCAGCAGCCCTGCGACGGACCTCCTTACGCAGTATTTT	NA	TRBV7-3	TRBJ2-3	many
CASSPSGLAGREQYF	TGTGCCAGCAGCCCCAGCGGACTAGCGGGACGCGAGCAGTACTTC	TRBD2	TRBV7-9	TRBJ2-7	NA
CASSSGSGNAIHF	TGTGCCAGCAGTTCCGGCTCTGGAAACGCCATACATTTT	NA	TRBV12-3/TRBV12-4	TRBJ1-3	NA
CASSEARNRDRKTQHF	TGTGCCAGCAGTGAAGCCCGAAACCGAGATAGGAAGACCCAGCATTTT	NA	TRBV6-1	TRBJ1-5	NA
CSARGTDYGYTF	TGCAGTGCTAGAGGTACAGACTATGGCTACACCTTC	NA	TRBV20-1	TRBJ1-2	NA
CASRGQGGYEQYF	TGTGCCAGTAGGGGACAGGGAGGCTACGAGCAGTACTTT	TRBD1	TRBV19	TRBJ2-7	NA
CASSEELAGAGDEQFF	TGTGCCAGCAGTGAAGAACTAGCGGGAGCAGGCGATGAGCAGTTCTTC	TRBD2	TRBV2	TRBJ2-1	NA
CASSLNAQETQYF	TGTGCCAGCAGCTTAAATGCTCAAGAGACCCAGTACTTC	NA	TRBV7-9	TRBJ2-5	many
CSARDPISYNEQFF	TGCAGTGCTAGAGATCCCATTTCCTACAATGAGCAGTTCTTC	NA	TRBV20-1	TRBJ2-1	many
CSANRDSSNSPLHF	TGCAGTGCCAACCGGGACAGCTCTAATTCACCCCTCCACTTT	TRBD1	TRBV20-1	TRBJ1-6	NA
CASSSDGEAYEQYF	TGCGCCAGCAGCTCCGATGGGGAAGCCTACGAGCAGTACTTC	NA	TRBV11-2	TRBJ2-7	NA
CSATGTSGRKEQYF	TGCAGTGCTACCGGGACTAGCGGGAGAAAGGAGCAGTACTTC	TRBD2	TRBV20-1	TRBJ2-7	NA
CASSAGGGTDTQYF	TGTGCCAGCAGTGCTGGGGGGGGAACGGATACGCAGTATTTT	TRBD2	TRBV6-4	TRBJ2-3	many
CASSYGTFGGYTF	TGTGCCAGCAGCTACGGGACATTCGGTGGCTACACCTTC	NA	TRBV12-3/TRBV12-4	TRBJ1-2	many
CASKDREGETQYF	TGTGCCAGTAAGGACCGGGAGGGAGAGACCCAGTACTTC	TRBD2	TRBV19	TRBJ2-5	few
CASSRTSGRAHEQFF	TGTGCCAGCAGCAGAACTAGCGGGAGGGCCCATGAGCAGTTCTTC	TRBD2	TRBV9	TRBJ2-1	NA
CASSLRGLYGYTF	TGTGCCAGCAGTTTGCGGGGCCTCTATGGCTACACCTTC	NA	TRBV12-3/TRBV12-4	TRBJ1-2	NA
CASSDSTSGGSGANVLTF	TGTGCCAGCAGTGACTCGACTAGCGGGGGGTCTGGGGCCAACGTCCTGACTTTC	TRBD2	TRBV6-4	TRBJ2-6	many
CASSSAYEQYF	TGTGCCAGCAGTTCCGCCTACGAGCAGTACTTC	NA	TRBV25-1	TRBJ2-7	many
CASSVTSGTNTNQPQHF	TGTGCCAGCAGCGTAACTAGCGGGACGAACACCAATCAGCCCCAGCATTTT	NA	TRBV9	TRBJ1-5	NA
CSHRVAATYEQYF	TGCAGCCACCGGGTAGCGGCGACGTACGAGCAGTACTTC	NA	TRBV20-1	TRBJ2-7	medium-sized
CATSGTGSPNTDTQYF	TGTGCCACCAGTGGCACCGGGAGCCCGAACACAGATACGCAGTATTTT	NA	TRBV24-1	TRBJ2-3	many
CASSPHRGPEAFF	TGCGCCAGCAGCCCACACAGGGGCCCTGAAGCTTTCTTT	TRBD1	TRBV4-1	TRBJ1-1	many
CGAREPGLGTYEQYF	TGCGGTGCTAGAGAGCCAGGACTAGGGACATACGAGCAGTACTTC	NA	TRBV20-1	TRBJ2-7	NA
CASSVKYGELFF	TGTGCCAGCAGCGTTAAATACGGGGAGCTGTTTTTT	NA	TRBV9	TRBJ2-2	once
CASSVAPGLGTDTQYF	TGTGCCAGCAGCGTAGCCCCGGGACTGGGCACAGATACGCAGTATTTT	NA	TRBV9	TRBJ2-3	many
CASSPGIAGGKYNEQFF	TGCGCCAGCAGCCCCGGGATAGCGGGGGGAAAATACAATGAGCAGTTCTTC	TRBD2	TRBV4-1	TRBJ2-1	many
CASSLLIGAGEDNEQFF	TGTGCCAGCAGCTTACTAATTGGGGCAGGGGAGGACAATGAGCAGTTCTTC	NA	TRBV7-9	TRBJ2-1	many
CASRGLSTDTQYF	TGTGCCAGCAGGGGACTCAGCACAGATACGCAGTATTTT	NA	TRBV11-1	TRBJ2-3	many
CASNPGLAGEHQETQYF	TGCGCCAGCAACCCGGGACTAGCGGGGGAGCACCAAGAGACCCAGTACTTC	TRBD2	TRBV5-1	TRBJ2-5	NA
CASSSGNEQFF	TGTGCCAGCAGCTCCGGAAATGAGCAGTTCTTC	NA	TRBV7-9	TRBJ2-1	NA
CASSQGRGKDQPQHF	TGTGCCAGCAGCCAAGGACGGGGGAAGGATCAGCCCCAGCATTTT	NA	TRBV3-1	TRBJ1-5	many
CTSSLTSTSASPDTQYF	TGTACCAGCAGCTTAACGAGTACTAGTGCGAGTCCGGATACGCAGTATTTT	NA	TRBV7-3	TRBJ2-3	once
CASAGTSAYNEQFF	TGTGCCAGCGCCGGGACTAGCGCTTACAATGAGCAGTTCTTC	TRBD2	TRBV7-2	TRBJ2-1	NA
CASSLGLASSISSYEQYF	TGTGCCAGCAGTTTGGGGCTAGCGAGTTCCATCAGCTCCTACGAGCAGTACTTC	NA	TRBV28	TRBJ2-7	NA
CATSSRGGGTYGYTF	TGTGCCACCAGCAGTCGAGGGGGGGGAACCTATGGCTACACCTTC	NA	TRBV15	TRBJ1-2	NA
CASSQVGGRARGQPQHF	TGCGCCAGCAGCCAAGTCGGGGGGCGAGCCCGGGGGCAGCCCCAGCATTTT	NA	TRBV4-1	TRBJ1-5	many